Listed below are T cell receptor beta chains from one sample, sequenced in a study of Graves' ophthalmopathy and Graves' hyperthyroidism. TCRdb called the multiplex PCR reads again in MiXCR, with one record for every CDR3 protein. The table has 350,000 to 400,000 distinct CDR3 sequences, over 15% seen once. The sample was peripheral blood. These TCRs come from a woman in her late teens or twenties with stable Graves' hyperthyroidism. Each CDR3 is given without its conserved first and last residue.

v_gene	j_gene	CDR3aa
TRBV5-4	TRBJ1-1	ASIPRQGDFNTEAF
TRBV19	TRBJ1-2	ASSDRDGWDYGYT
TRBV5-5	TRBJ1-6	ASSLIGTGYNSPLH
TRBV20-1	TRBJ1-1	SARDRLRTEAF
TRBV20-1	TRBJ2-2	SARRGPPSGELF
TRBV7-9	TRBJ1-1	ASSLAGWYAEAF
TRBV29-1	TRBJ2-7	SVGGAYEQY
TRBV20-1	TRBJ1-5	SARGDRNQPQH
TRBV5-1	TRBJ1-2	ASSLEAGFGGYT
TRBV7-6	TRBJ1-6	ASSSRAANSPLH
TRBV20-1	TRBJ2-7	SAEREGPSYEQY
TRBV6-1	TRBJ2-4	ASSEAGRGRKNIQY
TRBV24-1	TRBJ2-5	ATSDRASGTTTQY
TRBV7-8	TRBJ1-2	ASSAGTVVNYGYT
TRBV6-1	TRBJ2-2	ASRDLGAGELF
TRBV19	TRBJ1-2	ASFENRAINYGYT
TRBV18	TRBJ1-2	ASSPSQGDGYT
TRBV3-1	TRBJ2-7	ASSQWTAPEQY
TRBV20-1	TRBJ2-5	SASWGGGNQETQY
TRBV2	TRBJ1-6	ASSGQDSPLH
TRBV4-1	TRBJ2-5	ASSQPGQALQETQY
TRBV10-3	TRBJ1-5	AISEAQGNNQPQH
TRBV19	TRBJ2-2	ASSRIGTTTTGELF
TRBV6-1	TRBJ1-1	ASSGGLTVNTEAF
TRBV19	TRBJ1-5	ASSIVEDSNQPQH
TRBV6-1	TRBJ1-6	ASRGRSSYNSPLH
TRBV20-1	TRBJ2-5	SATRPQRGEYRGETQY
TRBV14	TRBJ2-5	ASSQEDGRWGETQY
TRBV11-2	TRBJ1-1	ASTLLKTSGNTEAF
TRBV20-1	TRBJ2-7	SALAATYEQY
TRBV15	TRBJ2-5	ATSRGLAGDQETQY
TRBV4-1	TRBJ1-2	ASSQVAVDYGYT
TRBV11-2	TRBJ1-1	ASSLERYRNTEAF
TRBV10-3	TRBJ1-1	AIKTRAFAEAF
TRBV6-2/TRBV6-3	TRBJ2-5	ATIPGGQRETQY
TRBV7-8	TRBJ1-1	ASSLLNTGGGTEAF
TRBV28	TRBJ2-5	ASALQDRQETQY
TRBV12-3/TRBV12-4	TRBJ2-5	ASRETGLETQY
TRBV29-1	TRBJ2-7	SVVGPTGTYEQY
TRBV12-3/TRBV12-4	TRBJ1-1	ASSLRGQRLMAF
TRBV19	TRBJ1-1	ATYDPARNTEAF
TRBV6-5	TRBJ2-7	ASSYSLGEQY
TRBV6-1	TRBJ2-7	ASSEAGTEYEQY
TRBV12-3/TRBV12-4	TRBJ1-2	ASSSDRVYGYT
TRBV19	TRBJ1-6	ASSIIGQSNSPLH
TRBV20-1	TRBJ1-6	SAEEAPGSPLH
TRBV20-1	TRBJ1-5	SAASTPVPQH
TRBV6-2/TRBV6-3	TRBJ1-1	ASSGTGRTEAF
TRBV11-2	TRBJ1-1	ASSRGDRAVDTEAF
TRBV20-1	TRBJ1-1	SARDPLKGSDTEAF
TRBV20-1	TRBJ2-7	SASSPMDGSYEQY
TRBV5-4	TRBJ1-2	ASSLEGDNNYGYT
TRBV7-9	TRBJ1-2	ASSSGSGAAGYT
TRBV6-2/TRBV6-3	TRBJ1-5	ASSSGGTSKPQH
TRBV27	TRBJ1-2	ASSLRGGGYT
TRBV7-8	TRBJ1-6	ASSWQDRSYNSPLH